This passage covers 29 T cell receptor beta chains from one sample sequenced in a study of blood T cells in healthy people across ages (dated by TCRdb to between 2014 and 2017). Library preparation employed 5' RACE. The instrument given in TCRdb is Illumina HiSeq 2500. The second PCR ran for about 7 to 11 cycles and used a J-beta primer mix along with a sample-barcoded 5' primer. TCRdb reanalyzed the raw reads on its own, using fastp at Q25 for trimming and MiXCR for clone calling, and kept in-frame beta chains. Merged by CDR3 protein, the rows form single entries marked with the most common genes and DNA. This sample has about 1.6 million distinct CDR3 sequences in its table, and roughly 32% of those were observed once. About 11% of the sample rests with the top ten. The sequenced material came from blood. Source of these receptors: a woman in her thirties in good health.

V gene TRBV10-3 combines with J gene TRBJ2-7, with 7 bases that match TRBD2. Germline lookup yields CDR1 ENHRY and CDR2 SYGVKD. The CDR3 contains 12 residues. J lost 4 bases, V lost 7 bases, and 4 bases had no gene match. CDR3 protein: CAITLGGYEQYF. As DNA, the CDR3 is TGTGCCATCACCCTGGGAGGGTACGAGCAGTACTTC.

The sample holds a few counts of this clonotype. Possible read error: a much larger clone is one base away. The CDR3 nucleotides read TGTGCCAGCAGCCTAAAGGGTGGTGGTGGCTACACCTTC. Its protein is CASSLKGGGGYTF. This sequence joins TRBV12-3 or TRBV12-4 and TRBJ1-2; no definite D call. The CDR3 sequence is 13 residues long. V was trimmed by 6 bases and J by 7 bases, leaving 15 bases between them.

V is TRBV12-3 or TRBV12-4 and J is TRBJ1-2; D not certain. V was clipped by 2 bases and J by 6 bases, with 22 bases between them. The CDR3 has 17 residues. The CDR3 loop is CASSLKDLVGSRDGYTF. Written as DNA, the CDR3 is TGTGCCAGCAGTTTAAAAGATCTAGTAGGTTCACGGGATGGCTACACCTTC.

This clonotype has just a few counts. CDR3 sequence reads: CASSLEPGQDRYEQYF. In DNA, the CDR3 is TGTGCCAGCAGCTTAGAGCCGGGACAGGACCGCTACGAGCAGTACTTC. This rearrangement joins TRBV7-9 to TRBJ2-4; 8 bases map to TRBD1. The end of the DNA aligns better with TRBJ2-7, so the J call may be wrong. This CDR3 has 16 amino acids. Germline V gene sequence: CDR1 SEHNR, CDR2 FQNEAQ (reference sequence).

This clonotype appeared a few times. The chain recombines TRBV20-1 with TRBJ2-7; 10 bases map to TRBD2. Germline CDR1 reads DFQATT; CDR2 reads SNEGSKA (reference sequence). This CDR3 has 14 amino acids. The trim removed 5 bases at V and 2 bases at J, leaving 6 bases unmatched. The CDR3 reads CSAHLAGGTYEQYF. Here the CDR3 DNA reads TGCAGTGCTCACTTAGCGGGGGGAACCTACGAGCAGTACTTC.

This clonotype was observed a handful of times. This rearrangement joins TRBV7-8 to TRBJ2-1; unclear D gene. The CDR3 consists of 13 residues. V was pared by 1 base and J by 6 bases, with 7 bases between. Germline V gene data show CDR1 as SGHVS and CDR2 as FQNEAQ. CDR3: CASSLGAVNEQFF. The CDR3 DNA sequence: TGTGCCAGCAGCTTAGGGGCAGTCAATGAGCAGTTCTTC.

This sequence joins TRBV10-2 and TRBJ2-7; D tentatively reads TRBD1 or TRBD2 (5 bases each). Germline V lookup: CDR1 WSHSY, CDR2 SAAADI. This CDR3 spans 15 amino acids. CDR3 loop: CTTRGRAGTYYEQYF. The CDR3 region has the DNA TGCACCACCCGGGGAAGGGCAGGGACGTACTACGAGCAGTACTTC.

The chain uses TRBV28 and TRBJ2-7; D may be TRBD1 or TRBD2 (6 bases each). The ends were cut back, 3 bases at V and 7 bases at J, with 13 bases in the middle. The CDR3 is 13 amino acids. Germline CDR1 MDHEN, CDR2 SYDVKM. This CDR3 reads CASSLGGQGEQYF. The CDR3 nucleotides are TGTGCCAGCAGTTTGGGGGGTCAGGGGGAGCAGTACTTC.

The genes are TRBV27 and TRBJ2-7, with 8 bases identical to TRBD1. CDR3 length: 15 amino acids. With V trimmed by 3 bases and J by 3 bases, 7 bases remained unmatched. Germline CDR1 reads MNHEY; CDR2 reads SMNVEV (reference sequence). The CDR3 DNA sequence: TGTGCCAGCAGTTTTCGGCCCAGGGGGCACTACGAGCAGTACTTC. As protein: CASSFRPRGHYEQYF.

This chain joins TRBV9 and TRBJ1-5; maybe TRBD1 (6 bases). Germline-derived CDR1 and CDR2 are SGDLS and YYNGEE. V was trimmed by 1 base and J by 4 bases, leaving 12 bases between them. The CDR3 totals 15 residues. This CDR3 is CASSVSGQYNQPQHF. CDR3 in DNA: TGTGCCAGCAGCGTAAGTGGACAGTATAATCAGCCCCAGCATTTT.

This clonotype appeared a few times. CDR3 sequence reads: CASGRGATETQYF. CDR3 nucleotide sequence: TGCGCCAGCGGTAGGGGGGCGACGGAGACCCAGTACTTC. V usage is TRBV5-1 and J usage is TRBJ2-5; possibly TRBD1 or TRBD2 for D (6 bases each). Germline V gives CDR1 SGHRS, CDR2 YFSETQ. Between the trimmed V and J ends, which lost 7 bases and 5 bases, there was a span of 15 bases. This CDR3 spans 13 amino acids.

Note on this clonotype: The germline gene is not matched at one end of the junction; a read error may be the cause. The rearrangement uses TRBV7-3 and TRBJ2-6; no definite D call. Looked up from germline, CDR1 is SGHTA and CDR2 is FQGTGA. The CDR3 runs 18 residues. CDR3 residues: CASSPNSITRSVANVLTF. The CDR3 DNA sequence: TGTGCCAGCAGCCCAAACTCCATTACGCGCTCTGTGGCCAACGTCCTGACTTTC. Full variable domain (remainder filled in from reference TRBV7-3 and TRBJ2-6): GAGVSQTPSNKVTEKGKYVELRCDPISGHTALYWYRQSLGQGPEFLIYFQGTGAADDSGLPNDRFFAVRPEGSVSTLKIQRTERGDSAVYLCASSPNSITRSVANVLTFGAGSRLTVL.

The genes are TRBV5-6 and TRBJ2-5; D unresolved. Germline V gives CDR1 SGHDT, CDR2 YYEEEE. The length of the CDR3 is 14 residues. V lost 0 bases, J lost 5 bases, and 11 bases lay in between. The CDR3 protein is CASSLAGSSETQYF. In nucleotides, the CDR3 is TGTGCCAGCAGCTTGGCTGGCAGTTCTGAGACCCAGTACTTC.

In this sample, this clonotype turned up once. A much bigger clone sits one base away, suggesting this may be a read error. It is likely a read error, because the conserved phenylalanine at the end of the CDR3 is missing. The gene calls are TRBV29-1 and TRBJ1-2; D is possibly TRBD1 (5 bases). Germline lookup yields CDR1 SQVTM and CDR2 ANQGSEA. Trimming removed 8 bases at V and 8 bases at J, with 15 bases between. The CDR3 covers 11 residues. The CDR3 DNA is TGCAGCTGTCTCTCGGGGCGCGGCTACACCGTC. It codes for CSCLSGRGYTV.

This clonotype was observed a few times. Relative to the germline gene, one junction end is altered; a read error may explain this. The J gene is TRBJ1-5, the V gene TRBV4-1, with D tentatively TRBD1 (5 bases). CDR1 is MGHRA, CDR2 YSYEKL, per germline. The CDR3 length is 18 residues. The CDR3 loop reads CASSQDMVGVYSNRPQHF. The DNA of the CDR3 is TGCGCCAGCAGCCAAGATATGGTGGGGGTCTATAGCAATCGGCCCCAGCATTTT.

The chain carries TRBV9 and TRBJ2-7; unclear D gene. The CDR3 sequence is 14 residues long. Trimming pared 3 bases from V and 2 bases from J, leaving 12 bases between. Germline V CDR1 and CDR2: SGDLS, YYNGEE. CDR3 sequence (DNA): TGTGCCAGCAGCGGCCGCGAGCTGCCCTACGAGCAGTACTTC. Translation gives CASSGRELPYEQYF.

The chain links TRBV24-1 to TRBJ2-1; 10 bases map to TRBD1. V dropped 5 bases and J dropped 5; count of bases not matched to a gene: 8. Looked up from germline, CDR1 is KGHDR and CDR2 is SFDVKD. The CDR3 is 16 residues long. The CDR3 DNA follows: TGTGCCACCAGTGGCCCGACAGGGGGCGAGGACAATGAGCAGTTCTTC. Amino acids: CATSGPTGGEDNEQFF.

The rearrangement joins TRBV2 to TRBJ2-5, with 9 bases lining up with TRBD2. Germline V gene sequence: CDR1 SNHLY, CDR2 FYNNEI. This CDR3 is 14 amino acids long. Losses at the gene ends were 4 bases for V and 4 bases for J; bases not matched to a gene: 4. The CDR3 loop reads CASSASGVIETQYF. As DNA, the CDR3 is TGTGCCAGCAGTGCTAGCGGGGTTATAGAGACCCAGTACTTC.

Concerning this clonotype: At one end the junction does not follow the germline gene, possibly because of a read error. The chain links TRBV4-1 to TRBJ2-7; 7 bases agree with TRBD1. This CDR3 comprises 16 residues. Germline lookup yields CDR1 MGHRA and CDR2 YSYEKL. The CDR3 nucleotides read TGCGCCAGCAGCCAGGCGGAAGGACAGGTCTCCTACGAGCAGCACTTC. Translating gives CASSQAEGQVSYEQHF.

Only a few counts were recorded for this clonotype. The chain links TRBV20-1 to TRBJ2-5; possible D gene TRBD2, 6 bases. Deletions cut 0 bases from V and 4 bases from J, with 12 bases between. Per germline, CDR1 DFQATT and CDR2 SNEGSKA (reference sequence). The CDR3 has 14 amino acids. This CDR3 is CSAREGRGVETQYF. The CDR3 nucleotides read TGCAGTGCTAGAGAGGGGCGCGGGGTAGAGACCCAGTACTTC.

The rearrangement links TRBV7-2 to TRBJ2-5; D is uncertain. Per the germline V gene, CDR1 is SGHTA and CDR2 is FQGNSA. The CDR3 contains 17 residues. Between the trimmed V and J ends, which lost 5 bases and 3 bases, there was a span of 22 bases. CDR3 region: CASSPHATAAVKETQYF. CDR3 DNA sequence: TGTGCCAGCAGCCCCCACGCTACGGCGGCAGTGAAAGAGACCCAGTACTTC.

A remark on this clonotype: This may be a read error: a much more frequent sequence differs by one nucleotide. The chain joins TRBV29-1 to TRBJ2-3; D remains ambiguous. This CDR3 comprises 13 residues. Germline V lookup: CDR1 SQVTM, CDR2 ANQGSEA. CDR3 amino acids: CRVAKDSTDTQYF. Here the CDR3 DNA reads TGCCGCGTTGCAAAGGACAGCACAGATACGCAGTATTTT.

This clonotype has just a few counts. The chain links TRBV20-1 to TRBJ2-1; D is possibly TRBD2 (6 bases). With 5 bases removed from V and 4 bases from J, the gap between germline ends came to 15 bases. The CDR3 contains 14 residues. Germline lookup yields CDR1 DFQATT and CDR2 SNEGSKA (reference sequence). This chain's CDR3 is CSASLAPGYNEQFF. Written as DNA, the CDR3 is TGCAGTGCTTCTCTAGCGCCCGGGTACAATGAGCAGTTCTTC.

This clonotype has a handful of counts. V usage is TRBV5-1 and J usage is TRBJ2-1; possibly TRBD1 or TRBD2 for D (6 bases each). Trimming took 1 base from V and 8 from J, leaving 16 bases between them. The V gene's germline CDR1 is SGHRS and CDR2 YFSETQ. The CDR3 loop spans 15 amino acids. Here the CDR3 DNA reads TGCGCCAGCAGCTTGCAGGACCAAAGGGGGGATGAGCAGTTCTTC. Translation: CASSLQDQRGDEQFF. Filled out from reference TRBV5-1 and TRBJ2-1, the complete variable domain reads KAGVTQTPRYLIKTRGQQVTLSCSPISGHRSVSWYQQTPGQGLQFLFEYFSETQRNKGNFPGRFSGRQFSNSRSEMNVSTLELGDSALYLCASSLQDQRGDEQFFGPGTRLTVL.

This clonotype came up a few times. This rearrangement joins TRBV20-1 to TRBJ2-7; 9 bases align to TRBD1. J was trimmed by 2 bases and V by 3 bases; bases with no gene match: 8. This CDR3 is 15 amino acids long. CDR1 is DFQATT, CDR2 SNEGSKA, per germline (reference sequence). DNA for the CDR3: TGCAGTGCTAGTCCGGGACAGGGAATGACCTACGAGCAGTACTTC. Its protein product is CSASPGQGMTYEQYF.

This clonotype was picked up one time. The DNA of the CDR3 is TGTGCCAGCAGCTTCCGAGGGGGCGCAAATCAGCCCCAGCATTTT. Translating it yields CASSFRGGANQPQHF. The chain carries TRBV7-2 and TRBJ1-5, with 7 nucleotides matching TRBD1. V was clipped by 3 bases and J by 4 bases; unmatched bases: 6. The CDR3 runs to 15 residues. Germline CDR1 and CDR2: SGHTA and FQGNSA.

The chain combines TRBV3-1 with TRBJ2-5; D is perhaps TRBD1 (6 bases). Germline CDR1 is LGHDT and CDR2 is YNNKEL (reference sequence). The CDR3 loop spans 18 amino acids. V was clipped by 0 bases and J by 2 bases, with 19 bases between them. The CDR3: CASSQEWARGTPQETQYF. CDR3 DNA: TGTGCCAGCAGCCAAGAATGGGCGAGAGGGACACCTCAAGAGACCCAGTACTTC.

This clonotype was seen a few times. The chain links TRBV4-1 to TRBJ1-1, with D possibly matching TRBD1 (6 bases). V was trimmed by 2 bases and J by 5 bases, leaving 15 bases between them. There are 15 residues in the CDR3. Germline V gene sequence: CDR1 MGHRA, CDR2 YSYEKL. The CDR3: CASSQLSQGRTEAFF. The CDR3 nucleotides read TGCGCCAGCAGCCAACTTTCCCAGGGGCGGACTGAAGCTTTCTTT.

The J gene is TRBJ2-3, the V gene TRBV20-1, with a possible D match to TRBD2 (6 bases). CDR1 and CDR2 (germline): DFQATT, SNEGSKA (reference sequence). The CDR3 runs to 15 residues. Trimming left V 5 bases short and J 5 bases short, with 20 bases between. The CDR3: CSAPVGRGIIDTQYF. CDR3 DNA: TGCAGTGCTCCCGTTGGACGGGGGATTATAGATACGCAGTATTTT.